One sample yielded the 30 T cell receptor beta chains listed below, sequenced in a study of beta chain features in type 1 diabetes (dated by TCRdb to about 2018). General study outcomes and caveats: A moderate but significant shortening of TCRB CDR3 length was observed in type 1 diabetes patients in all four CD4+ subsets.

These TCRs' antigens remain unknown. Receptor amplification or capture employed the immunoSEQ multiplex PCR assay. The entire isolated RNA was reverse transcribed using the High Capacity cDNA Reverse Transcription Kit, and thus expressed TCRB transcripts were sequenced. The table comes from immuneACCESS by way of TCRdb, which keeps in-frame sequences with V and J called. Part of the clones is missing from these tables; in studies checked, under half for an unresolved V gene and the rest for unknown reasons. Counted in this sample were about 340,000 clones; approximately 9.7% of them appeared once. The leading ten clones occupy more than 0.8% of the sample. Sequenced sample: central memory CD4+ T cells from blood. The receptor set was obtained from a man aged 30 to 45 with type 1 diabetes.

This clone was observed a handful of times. This chain's CDR3 is CASSGRHNTGELFF. DNA for the CDR3: TGTGCCAGCAGCGGAAGGCATAACACCGGGGAGCTGTTTTTT. The chain carries TRBV9 and TRBJ2-2; D is uncertain. This CDR3 contains 14 residues. V was trimmed by 3 bases and J by 2 bases, leaving 8 bases between them. Looked up from germline, CDR1 is SGDLS and CDR2 is YYNGEE.

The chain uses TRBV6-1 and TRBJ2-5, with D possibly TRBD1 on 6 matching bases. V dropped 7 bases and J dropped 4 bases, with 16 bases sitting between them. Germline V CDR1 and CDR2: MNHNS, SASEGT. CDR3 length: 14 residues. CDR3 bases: TGTGCCAGCACATCGGGACAAAACCCAGAGACCCAGTACTTC. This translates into CASTSGQNPETQYF.

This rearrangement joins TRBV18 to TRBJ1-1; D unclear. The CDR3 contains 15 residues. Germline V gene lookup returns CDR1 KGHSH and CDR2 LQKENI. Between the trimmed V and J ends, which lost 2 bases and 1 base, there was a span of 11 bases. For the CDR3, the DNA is TGTGCCAGCTCACCAGGCGGGGTGGGGAACACTGAAGCTTTCTTT. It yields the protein CASSPGGVGNTEAFF.

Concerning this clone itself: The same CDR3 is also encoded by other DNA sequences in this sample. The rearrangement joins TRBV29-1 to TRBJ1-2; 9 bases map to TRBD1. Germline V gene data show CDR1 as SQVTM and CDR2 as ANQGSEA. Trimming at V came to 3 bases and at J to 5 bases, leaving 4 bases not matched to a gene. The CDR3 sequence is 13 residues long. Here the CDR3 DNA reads TGCAGCGTTGATTTGGGACAGGGTTATGGCTACACCTTC. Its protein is CSVDLGQGYGYTF. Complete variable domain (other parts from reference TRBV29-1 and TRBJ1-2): SAVISQKPSRDICQRGTSLTIQCQVDSQVTMMFWYRQQPGQSLTLIATANQGSEATYESGFVIDKFPISRPNLTFSTLTVSNMSPEDSSIYLCSVDLGQGYGYTFGSGTRLTVV.

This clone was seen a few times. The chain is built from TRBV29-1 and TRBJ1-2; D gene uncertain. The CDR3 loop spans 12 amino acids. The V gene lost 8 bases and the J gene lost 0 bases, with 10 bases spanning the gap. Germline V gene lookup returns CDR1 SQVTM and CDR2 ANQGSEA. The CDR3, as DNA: TGCAGCTCCTACAGAGCTAACTATGGCTACACCTTC. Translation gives CSSYRANYGYTF.

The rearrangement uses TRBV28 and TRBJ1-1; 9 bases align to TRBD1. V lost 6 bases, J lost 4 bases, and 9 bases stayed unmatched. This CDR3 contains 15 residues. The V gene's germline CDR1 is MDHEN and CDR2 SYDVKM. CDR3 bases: TGTGCCAGCAGGCCGCTTGGGACAGGGCGCACTGAAGCTTTCTTT. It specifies CASRPLGTGRTEAFF.

CDR3 loop: CSVEKDVQETQYF. CDR3 coding DNA: TGCAGCGTCGAAAAGGATGTACAAGAGACCCAGTACTTC. V and J are TRBV29-1 and TRBJ2-5; D ambiguous. The V gene's germline CDR1 is SQVTM and CDR2 ANQGSEA. V was pared by 6 bases and J by 2 bases, with 13 bases between. The CDR3 length is 13 residues.

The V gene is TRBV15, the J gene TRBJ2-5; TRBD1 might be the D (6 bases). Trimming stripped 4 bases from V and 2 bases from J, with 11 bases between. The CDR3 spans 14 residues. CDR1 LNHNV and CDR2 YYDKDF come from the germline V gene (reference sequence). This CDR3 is CATSNFGQQETQYF. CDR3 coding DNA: TGTGCCACCAGCAACTTTGGACAGCAAGAGACCCAGTACTTC.

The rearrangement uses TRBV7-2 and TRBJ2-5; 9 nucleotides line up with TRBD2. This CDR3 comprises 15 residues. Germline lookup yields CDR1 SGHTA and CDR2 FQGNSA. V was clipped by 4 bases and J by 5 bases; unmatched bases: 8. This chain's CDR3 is CASSSRRGGAETQYF. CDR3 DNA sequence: TGTGCCAGCAGCTCCCGCCGCGGGGGGGCGGAGACCCAGTACTTC.

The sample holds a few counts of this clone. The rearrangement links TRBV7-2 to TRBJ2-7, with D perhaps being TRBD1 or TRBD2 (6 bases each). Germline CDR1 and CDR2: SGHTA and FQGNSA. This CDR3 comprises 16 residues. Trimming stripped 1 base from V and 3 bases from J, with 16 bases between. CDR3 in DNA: TGTGCCAGCAGCTTAGTAACAGGGAGGACCCTCTACGAGCAGTACTTC. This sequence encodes CASSLVTGRTLYEQYF.

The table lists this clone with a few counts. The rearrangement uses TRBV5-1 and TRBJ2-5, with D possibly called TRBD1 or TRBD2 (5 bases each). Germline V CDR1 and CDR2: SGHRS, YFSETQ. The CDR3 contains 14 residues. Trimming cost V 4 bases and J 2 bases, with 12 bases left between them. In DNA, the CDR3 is TGCGCCAGCAGCGTCGGGGCCTCTCAAGAGACCCAGTACTTC. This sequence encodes CASSVGASQETQYF.

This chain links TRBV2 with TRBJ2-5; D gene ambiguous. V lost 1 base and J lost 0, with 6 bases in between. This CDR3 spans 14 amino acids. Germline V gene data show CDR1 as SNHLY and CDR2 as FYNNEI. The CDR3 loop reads CASSEGQNQETQYF. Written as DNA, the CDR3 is TGTGCCAGCAGTGAAGGCCAGAACCAAGAGACCCAGTACTTC. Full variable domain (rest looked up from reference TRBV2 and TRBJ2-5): EPEVTQTPSHQVTQMGQEVILRCVPISNHLYFYWYRQILGQKVEFLVSFYNNEISEKSEIFDDQFSVERPDGSNFTLKIRSTKLEDSAMYFCASSEGQNQETQYFGPGTRLLVL.

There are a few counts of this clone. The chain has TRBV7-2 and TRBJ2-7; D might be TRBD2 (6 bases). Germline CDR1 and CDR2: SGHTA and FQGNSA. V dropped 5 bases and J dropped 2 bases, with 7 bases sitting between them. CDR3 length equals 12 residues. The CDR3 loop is CASSPGAYEQYF. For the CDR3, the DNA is TGTGCCAGCAGCCCGGGGGCCTACGAGCAGTACTTC. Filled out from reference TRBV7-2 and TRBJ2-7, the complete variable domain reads GAGVSQSPSNKVTEKGKDVELRCDPISGHTALYWYRQSLGQGLEFLIYFQGNSAPDKSGLPSDRFSAERTGGSVSTLTIQRTQQEDSAVYLCASSPGAYEQYFGPGTRLTVT.

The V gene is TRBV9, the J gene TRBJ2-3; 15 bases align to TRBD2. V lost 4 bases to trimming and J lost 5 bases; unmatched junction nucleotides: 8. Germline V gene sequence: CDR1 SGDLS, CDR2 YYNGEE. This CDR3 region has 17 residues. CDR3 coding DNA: TGTGCCAGCAGCCTCGGACTAGCGGGGGGGCAGGGAGATACGCAGTATTTT. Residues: CASSLGLAGGQGDTQYF.

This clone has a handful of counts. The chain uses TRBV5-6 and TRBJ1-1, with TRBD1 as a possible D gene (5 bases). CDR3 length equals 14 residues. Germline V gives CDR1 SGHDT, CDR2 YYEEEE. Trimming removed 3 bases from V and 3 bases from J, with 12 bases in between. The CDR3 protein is CASSSRDGDTEAFF. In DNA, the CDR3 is TGTGCCAGCAGCTCAAGGGACGGGGACACTGAAGCTTTCTTT.

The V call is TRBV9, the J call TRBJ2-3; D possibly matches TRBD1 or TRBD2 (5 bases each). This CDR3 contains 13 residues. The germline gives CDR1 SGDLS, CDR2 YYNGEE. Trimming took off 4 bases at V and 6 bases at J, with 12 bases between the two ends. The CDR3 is CASSPGGWDTQYF. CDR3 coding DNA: TGTGCCAGCAGCCCTGGGGGATGGGATACGCAGTATTTT.

In DNA, the CDR3 is TGCGCCAGCAGCCGGGATCTATCGGGGGATTCGAATCAGCCCCAGCATTTT. It translates to CASSRDLSGDSNQPQHF. The chain employs TRBV4-3 and TRBJ1-5; D possibly corresponds to TRBD1 (5 bases). This CDR3 is 17 amino acids long. V was pared by 4 bases and J by 4 bases, with 20 bases between. Germline V gene sequence: CDR1 LGHNA, CDR2 YSLEER.

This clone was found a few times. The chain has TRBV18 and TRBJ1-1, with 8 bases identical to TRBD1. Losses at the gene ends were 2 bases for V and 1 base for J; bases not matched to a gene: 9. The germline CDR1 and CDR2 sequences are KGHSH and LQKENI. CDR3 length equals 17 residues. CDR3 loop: CASSPLTGAKENTEAFF. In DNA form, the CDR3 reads TGTGCCAGCTCACCATTGACAGGGGCTAAGGAGAACACTGAAGCTTTCTTT.

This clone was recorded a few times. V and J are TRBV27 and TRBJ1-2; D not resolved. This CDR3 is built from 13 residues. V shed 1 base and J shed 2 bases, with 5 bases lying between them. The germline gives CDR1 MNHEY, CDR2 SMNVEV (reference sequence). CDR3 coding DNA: TGTGCCAGCAGTTTATGGTCCAACTATGGCTACACCTTC. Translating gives CASSLWSNYGYTF.

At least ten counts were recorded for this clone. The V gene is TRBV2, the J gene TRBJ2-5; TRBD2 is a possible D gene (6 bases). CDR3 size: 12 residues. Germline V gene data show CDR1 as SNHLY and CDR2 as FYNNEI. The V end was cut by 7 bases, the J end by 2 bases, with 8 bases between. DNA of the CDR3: TGTGCCAGCAAGGGAGGTCAAGAGACCCAGTACTTC. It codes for CASKGGQETQYF.

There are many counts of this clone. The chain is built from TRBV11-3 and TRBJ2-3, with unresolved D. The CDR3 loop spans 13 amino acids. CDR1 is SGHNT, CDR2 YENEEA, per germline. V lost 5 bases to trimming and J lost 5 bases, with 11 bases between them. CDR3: CASSLQRLDTQYF. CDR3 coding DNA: TGTGCCAGCAGCCTTCAAAGATTAGATACGCAGTATTTT.

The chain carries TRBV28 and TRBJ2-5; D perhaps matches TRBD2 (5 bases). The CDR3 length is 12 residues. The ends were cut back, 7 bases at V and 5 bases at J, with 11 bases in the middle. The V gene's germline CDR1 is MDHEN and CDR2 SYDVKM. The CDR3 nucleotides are TGTGCCAGCACCCCGGGGTGGGAGACCCAGTACTTC. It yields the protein CASTPGWETQYF.

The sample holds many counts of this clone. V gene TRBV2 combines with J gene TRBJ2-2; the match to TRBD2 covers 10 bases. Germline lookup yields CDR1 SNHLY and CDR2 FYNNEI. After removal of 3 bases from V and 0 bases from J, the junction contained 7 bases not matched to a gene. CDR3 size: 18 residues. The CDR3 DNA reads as TGTGCCAGCAGTGATCGCCCTAGCGGGGGCCCGAACACCGGGGAGCTGTTTTTT. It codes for CASSDRPSGGPNTGELFF.

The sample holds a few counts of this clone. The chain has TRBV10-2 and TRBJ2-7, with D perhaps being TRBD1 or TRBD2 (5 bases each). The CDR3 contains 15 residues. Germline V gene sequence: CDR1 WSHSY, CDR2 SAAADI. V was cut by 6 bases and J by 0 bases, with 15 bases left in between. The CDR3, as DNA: TGCGCCAGCAGGAACCGGGACGGCCGCTCCTACGAGCAGTACTTC. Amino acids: CASRNRDGRSYEQYF.

The CDR3 protein is CANRTDSSYEQYF. The CDR3 DNA follows: TGCGCCAACCGGACAGACAGCTCCTACGAGCAGTACTTC. V gene TRBV4-3 combines with J gene TRBJ2-7; tentatively, D is TRBD1 (6 bases). The CDR3 covers 13 residues. Per the germline V gene, CDR1 is LGHNA and CDR2 is YSLEER. Trimming took 10 bases from V and 0 from J, leaving 13 bases between them.

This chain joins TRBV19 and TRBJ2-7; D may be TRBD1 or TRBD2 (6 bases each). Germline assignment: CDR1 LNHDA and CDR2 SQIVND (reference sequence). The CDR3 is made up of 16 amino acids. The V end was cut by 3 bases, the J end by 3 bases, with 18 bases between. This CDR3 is CASSILGGGRHYEQYF. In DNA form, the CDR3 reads TGTGCCAGTAGTATCCTAGGGGGAGGACGGCACTACGAGCAGTACTTC.

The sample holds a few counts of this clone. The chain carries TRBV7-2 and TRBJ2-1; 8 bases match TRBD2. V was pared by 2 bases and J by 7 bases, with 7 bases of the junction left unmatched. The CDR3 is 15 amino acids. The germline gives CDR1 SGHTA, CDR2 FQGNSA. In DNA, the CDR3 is TGTGCCAGCAGCTTAAGGGCGGGGGGAAGTAATGAGCAGTTCTTC. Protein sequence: CASSLRAGGSNEQFF.

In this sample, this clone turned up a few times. The CDR3 DNA follows: TGCGCCAGCAGCTCGGTTAGTAGGTGGCAGGGGGCCAACAATGAGCAGTTCTTC. Its translation: CASSSVSRWQGANNEQFF. The chain links TRBV5-1 to TRBJ2-1, with TRBD1 matching over 8 bases. CDR3 length equals 18 residues. V shed 3 bases and J 5 bases; nucleotides not matched to a gene: 16. The germline CDR1 and CDR2 sequences are SGHRS and YFSETQ.

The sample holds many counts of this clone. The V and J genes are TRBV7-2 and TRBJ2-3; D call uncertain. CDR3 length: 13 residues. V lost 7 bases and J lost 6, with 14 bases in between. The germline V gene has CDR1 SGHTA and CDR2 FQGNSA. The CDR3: CASTFLSSDTQYF. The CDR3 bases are TGTGCCAGCACCTTTTTGTCTTCCGATACGCAGTATTTT.

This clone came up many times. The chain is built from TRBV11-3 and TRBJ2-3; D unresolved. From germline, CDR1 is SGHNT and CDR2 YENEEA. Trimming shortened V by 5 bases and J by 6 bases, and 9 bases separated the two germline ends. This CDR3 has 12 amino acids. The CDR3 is CASSESSDTQYF. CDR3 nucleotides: TGTGCCAGCAGCGAATCCAGCGATACGCAGTATTTT. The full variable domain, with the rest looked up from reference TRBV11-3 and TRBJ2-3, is EAGVVQSPRYKIIEKKQPVAFWCNPISGHNTLYWYLQNLGQGPELLIRYENEEAVDDSQLPKDRFSAERLKGVDSTLKIQPAELGDSAVYLCASSESSDTQYFGPGTRLTVL.